The T cell receptor beta chain described here comes from a study of patients and donors after allogeneic stem cell transplantation. Germline loops: CDR1 GTSNPN, CDR2 SVGIG (reference sequence). Trimming removed 0 bases from V and 4 bases from J, with 10 bases in between. The CDR3 is 14 residues long. TCRdb reprocessed the RT-PCR reads with MiXCR, giving one entry per CDR3 protein. The sample records hundreds of thousands of distinct CDR3 sequences, roughly 17% being singletons. The chain is built from TRBV30 and TRBJ1-5, with D possibly matching TRBD1 (6 bases). This TCR was recovered from a human donor who was either an allogeneic HSCT recipient or a stem cell or donor lymphocyte infusion donor (not recorded which). It is not recorded whose cells these are; they may come from a transplant donor. Sample: blood, either unsorted or a sorted T cell fraction (not recorded which). This chain's CDR3 is CAWSVQGTNQPQHF. As DNA, the CDR3 is TGTGCCTGGAGTGTACAGGGCACGAATCAGCCCCAGCATTTT.